The T cell receptor (beta chain) described here comes from a study of blood T cell repertoires in COVID-19. Study context: Sites in the United States, Italy and Spain provided acute and convalescent COVID-19 samples. PBMCs, B-cell-depleted T cells, or T cells were the source of the cDNA or gDNA that made up the material.

As handled by the study authors: Quantification of nucleated cells was approximated via reference gene primer amplification. Some clones are missing from TCRdb's copy, which holds only in-frame ones; the method was immunoSEQ multiplex PCR. D and trimming come from the DNA, and the V and J calls and clone size come from that table. The sample has 300,000 to 400,000 clones; around 86% are singletons. CDR1 and CDR2 (germline): LNHDA, SQIVND (reference sequence). The CDR3 is 17 amino acids. Trimming cost V 4 bases and J 2 bases; bases outside gene matches: 7. The sequencing sample was made of peripheral blood. This chain links TRBV19 with TRBJ1-5, with 11 bases aligning to TRBD1. This TCR was sampled from a man between 45 and 60 years old with active or convalescent COVID-19. The CDR3 loop is CASSTWTGGAGNQPQHF. Here the CDR3 DNA reads TGTGCCAGTAGTACATGGACAGGGGGCGCGGGCAATCAGCCCCAGCATTTT.